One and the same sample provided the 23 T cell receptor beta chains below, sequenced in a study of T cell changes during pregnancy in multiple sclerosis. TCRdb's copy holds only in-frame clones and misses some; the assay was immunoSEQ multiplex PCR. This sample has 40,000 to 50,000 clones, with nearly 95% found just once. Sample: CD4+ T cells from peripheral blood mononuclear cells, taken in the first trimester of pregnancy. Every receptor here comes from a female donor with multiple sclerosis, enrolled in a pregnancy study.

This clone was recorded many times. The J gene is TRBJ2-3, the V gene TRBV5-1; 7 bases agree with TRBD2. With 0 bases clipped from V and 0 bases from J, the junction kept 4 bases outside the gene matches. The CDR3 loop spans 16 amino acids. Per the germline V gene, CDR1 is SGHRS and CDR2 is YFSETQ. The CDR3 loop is CASSLVGGLSTDTQYF. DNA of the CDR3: TGCGCCAGCAGCTTGGTCGGGGGACTAAGCACAGATACGCAGTATTTT.

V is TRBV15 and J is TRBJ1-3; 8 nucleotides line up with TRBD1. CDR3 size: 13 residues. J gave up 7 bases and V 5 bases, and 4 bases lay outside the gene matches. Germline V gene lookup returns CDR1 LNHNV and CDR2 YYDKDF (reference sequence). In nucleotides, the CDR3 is TGTGCCACCAGCCGGGACAGGCCCAACACCATATATTTT. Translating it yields CATSRDRPNTIYF.

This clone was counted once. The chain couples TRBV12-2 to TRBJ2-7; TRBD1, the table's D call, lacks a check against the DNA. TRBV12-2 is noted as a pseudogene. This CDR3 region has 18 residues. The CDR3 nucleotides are TGTGCAAGTCGCTTAGCGTTCGGAAGGACAGGGGCCTCCTACGAGCAGTACTTC. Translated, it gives CASRLAFGRTGASYEQYF.

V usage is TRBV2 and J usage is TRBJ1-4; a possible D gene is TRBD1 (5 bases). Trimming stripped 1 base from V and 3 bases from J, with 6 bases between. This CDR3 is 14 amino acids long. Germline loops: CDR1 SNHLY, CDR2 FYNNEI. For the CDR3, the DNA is TGTGCCAGCAGTGAAGGACAGCCTAATGAAAAACTGTTTTTT. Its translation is CASSEGQPNEKLFF.

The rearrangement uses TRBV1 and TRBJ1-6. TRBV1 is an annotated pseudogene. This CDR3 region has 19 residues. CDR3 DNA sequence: TGCACCAGCAGCCAAAGGACCCGGGACTCCGATCTACTGGGTTCACCCCTCCACTTT. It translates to CTSSQRTRDSDLLGSPLHF.

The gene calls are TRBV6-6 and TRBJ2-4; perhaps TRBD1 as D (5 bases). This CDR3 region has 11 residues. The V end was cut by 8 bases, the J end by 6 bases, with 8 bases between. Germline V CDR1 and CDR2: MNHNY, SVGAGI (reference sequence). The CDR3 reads CASSDRNIQYF. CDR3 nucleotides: TGTGCCAGCTCCGACAGAAACATTCAGTACTTC.

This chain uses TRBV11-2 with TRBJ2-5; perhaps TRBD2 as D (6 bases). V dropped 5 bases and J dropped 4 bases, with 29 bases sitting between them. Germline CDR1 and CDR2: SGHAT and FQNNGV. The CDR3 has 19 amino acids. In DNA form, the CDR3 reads TGTGCCAGCAGCCCTATAAAACCCACCCCGGGAGTCCCCGGAGAGACCCAGTACTTC. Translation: CASSPIKPTPGVPGETQYF.

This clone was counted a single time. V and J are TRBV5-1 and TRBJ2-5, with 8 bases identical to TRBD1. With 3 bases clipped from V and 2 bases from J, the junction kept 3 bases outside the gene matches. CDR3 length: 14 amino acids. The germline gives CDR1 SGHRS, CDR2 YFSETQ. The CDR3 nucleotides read TGCGCCAGCAGCTGGACAGGGCTGCAAGAGACCCAGTACTTC. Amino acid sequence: CASSWTGLQETQYF.

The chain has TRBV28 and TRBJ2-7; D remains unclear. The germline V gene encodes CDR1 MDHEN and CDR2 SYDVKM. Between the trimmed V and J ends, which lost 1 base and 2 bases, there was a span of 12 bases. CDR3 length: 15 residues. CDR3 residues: CASSLFGRGTYEQYF. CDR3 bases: TGTGCCAGCAGTTTATTCGGTCGCGGAACCTACGAGCAGTACTTC. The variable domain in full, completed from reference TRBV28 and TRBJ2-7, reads DVKVTQSSRYLVKRTGEKVFLECVQDMDHENMFWYRQDPGLGLRLIYFSYDVKMKEKGDIPEGYSVSREKKERFSLILESASTNQTSMYLCASSLFGRGTYEQYFGPGTRLTVT.

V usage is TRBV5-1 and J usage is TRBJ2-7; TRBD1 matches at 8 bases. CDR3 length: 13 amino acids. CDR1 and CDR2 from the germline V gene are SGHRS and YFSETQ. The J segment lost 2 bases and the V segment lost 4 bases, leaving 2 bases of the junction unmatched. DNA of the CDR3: TGCGCCAGCAGCATACAGGGGGCCTACGAGCAGTACTTC. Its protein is CASSIQGAYEQYF.

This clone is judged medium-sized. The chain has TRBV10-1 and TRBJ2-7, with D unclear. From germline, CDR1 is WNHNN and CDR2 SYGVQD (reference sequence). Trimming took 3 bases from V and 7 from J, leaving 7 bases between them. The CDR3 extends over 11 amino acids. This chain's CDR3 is CASSDNLEQYF. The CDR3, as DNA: TGCGCCAGCAGTGACAACCTAGAGCAGTACTTC.

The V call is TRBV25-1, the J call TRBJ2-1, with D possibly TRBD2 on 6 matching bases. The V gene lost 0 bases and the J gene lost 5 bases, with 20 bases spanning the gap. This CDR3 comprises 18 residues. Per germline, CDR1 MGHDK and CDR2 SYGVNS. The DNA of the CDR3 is TGTGCCAGCAGTGAATACGGAGCGGGCCCCGGGGCGGACAATGAGCAGTTCTTC. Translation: CASSEYGAGPGADNEQFF.

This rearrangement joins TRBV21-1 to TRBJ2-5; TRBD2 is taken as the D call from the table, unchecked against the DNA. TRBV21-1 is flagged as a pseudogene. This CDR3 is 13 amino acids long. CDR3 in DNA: TGTGCCAGCAGCAAAGGAGCGGGAGAGACCCAGTACTTC. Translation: CASSKGAGETQYF.

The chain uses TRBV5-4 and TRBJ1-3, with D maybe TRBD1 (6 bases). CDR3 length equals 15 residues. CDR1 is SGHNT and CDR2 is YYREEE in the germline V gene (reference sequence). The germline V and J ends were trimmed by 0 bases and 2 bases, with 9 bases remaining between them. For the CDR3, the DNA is TGTGCCAGCAGCTTGGGGACAGCGGCTGGAAACACCATATATTTT. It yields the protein CASSLGTAAGNTIYF.

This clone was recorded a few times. The CDR3 DNA reads TGTGCCAGCAGCCTACAGGGAGGGAAAGGCTACACCTTC. Translation gives CASSLQGGKGYTF. The rearrangement links TRBV6-1 to TRBJ1-2, with D possibly being TRBD1 (6 bases). Between the trimmed V and J ends, which lost 6 bases and 8 bases, there was a span of 16 bases. Germline lookup yields CDR1 MNHNS and CDR2 SASEGT. This CDR3 comprises 13 residues.

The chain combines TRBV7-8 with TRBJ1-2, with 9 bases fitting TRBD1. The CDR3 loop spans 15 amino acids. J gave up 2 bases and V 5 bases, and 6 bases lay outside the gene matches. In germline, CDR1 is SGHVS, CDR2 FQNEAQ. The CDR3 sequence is CASSVRTGENYGYTF. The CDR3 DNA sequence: TGTGCCAGCAGCGTTCGGACAGGGGAGAACTATGGCTACACCTTC.

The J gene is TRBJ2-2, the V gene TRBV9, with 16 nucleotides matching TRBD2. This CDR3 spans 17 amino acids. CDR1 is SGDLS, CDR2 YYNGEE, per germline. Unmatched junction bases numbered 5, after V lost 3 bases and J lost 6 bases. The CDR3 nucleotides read TGTGCCAGCAGCGCGAGGGGACTAGCGGGGGGGGCCGGGGAGCTGTTTTTT. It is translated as CASSARGLAGGAGELFF.

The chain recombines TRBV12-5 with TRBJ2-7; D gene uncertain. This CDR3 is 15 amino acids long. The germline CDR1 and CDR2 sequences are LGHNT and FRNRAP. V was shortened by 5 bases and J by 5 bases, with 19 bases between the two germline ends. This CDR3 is CASGDYPPADNEQYF. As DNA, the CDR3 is TGTGCTAGTGGTGATTATCCCCCCGCTGACAACGAGCAGTACTTC.

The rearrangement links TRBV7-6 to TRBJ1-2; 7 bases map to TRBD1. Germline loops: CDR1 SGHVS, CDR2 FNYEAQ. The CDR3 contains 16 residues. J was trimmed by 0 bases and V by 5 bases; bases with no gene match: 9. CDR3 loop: CASSPRAQGTNYGYTF. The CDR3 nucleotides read TGTGCCAGCAGCCCGCGAGCACAGGGGACTAACTATGGCTACACCTTC.

The CDR3 DNA sequence: TGTGCCAGCAGCCCTCATATGGCGGCTCTGAACACTGAAGCTTTCTTT. Translating gives CASSPHMAALNTEAFF. V is TRBV14 and J is TRBJ1-1; D remains unclear. The V gene lost 4 bases and the J gene lost 0 bases, with 15 bases spanning the gap. CDR3 size: 16 residues. Germline CDR1 and CDR2: SGHDN and FVKESK.

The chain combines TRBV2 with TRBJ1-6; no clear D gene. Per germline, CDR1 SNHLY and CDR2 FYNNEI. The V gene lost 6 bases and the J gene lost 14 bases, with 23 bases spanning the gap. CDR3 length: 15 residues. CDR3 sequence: CASRVSALGDLALHF. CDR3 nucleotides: TGTGCCAGCAGGGTCTCGGCCCTGGGCGATTTAGCCCTCCACTTT.

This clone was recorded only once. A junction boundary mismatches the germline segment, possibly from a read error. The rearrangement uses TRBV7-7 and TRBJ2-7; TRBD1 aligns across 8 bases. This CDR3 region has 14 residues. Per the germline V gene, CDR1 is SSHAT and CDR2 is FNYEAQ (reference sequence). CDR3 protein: CASSPGTGGGEQYF. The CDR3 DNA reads TGTGCTAGCAGCCCCGGGACAGGCGGTGGGGAGCAGTACTTC.

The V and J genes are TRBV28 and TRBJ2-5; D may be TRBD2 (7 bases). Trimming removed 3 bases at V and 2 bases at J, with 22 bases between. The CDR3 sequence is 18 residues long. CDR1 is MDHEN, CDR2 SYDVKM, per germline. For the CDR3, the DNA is TGTGCCAGCAGTTTGGATCGGGGGGCGACCCCTTTACAAGAGACCCAGTACTTC. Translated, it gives CASSLDRGATPLQETQYF.